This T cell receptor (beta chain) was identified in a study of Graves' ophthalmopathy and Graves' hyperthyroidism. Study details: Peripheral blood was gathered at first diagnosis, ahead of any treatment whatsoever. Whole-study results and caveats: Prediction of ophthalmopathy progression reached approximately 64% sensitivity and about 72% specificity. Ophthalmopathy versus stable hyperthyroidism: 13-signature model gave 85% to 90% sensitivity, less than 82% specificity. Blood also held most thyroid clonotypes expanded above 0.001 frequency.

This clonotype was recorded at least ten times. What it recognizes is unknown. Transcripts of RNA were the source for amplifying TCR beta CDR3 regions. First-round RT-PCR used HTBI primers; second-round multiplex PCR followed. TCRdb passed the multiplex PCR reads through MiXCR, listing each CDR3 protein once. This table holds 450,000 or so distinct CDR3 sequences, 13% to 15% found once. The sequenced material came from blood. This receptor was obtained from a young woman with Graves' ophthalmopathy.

CDR3 nucleotides: TGTGCCAGCAGCTTGGACAGGGGGCCGCGCGGGTCCCAGTACTTC. Translating gives CASSLDRGPRGSQYF. The chain uses TRBV7-6 and TRBJ2-5; TRBD1 agrees at 11 bases. The J segment lost 9 bases and the V segment lost 3 bases, leaving 9 bases of the junction unmatched. The CDR3 loop spans 15 amino acids. Germline V gives CDR1 SGHVS, CDR2 FNYEAQ. Variable domain in full (rest from reference TRBV7-6 and TRBJ2-5): GAGVSQSPRYKVTKRGQDVALRCDPISGHVSLYWYRQALGQGPEFLTYFNYEAQQDKSGLPNDRFSAERPEGSISTLTIQRTEQRDSAMYRCASSLDRGPRGSQYFGPGTRLLVL.